This T cell receptor (beta chain) is from a study of response to subunit inactivated influenza vaccine. Ten or more counts support this clonotype. Its antigen is unidentified. Germline V lookup: CDR1 SGHDN, CDR2 FVKESK. Trimming pared 4 bases from V and 0 bases from J, leaving 5 bases between. The CDR3 runs 13 residues. TCRdb reprocessed the RT-PCR reads with MiXCR, giving one entry per CDR3 protein. This table has almost 250,000 distinct CDR3 sequences, 10% to 15% appearing once. Study results and caveats: Only a handful of new T cells, the authors suggested, are recruited with each seasonal influenza vaccination.

The chain links TRBV14 to TRBJ2-3; no definite D call. The TCR comes from a man aged 50 to 60 who received an inactivated influenza vaccine. Here the sequenced sample was non-naive T cells sorted from PBMCs, taken less than 15 days before vaccination. Written as DNA, the CDR3 is TGTGCCAGCAGCCTTTATAGCACAGATACGCAGTATTTT. Translation: CASSLYSTDTQYF.